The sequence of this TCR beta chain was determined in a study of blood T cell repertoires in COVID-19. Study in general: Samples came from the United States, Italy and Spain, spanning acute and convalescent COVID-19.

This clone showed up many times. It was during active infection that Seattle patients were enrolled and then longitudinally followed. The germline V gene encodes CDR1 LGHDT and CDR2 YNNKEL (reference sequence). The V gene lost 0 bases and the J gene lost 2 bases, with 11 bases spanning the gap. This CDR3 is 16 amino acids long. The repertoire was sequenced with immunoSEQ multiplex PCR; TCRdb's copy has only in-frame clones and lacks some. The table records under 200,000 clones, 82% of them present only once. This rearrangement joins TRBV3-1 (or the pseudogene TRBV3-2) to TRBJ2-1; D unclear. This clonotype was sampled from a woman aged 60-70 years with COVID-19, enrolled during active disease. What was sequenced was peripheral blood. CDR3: CASSQELRTTYNEQFF. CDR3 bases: TGTGCCAGCAGCCAAGAATTGCGAACCACCTACAATGAGCAGTTCTTC.